This TCR beta chain was documented in a study of cytomegalovirus exposure and HLA in healthy donors. General observations from the study: Testing in vitro showed three CMV-associated chains specific for CMV antigens. Cytomegalovirus association was assigned to 150 to 200 TCR beta chains.

Produced via immunoSEQ multiplex PCR; TCRdb's table is partial and in-frame only. Seen here are about 260,000 clones, roughly 91% observed once, and the top ten hold 2.5% to 3.5%. Germline lookup yields CDR1 PRHDT and CDR2 FYEKMQ (reference sequence). The CDR3 loop spans 14 amino acids. Trimming cost V 3 bases and J 0 bases, with 7 bases left between them. An approximately 120-subject validation cohort, separate from the approximately 670-subject first cohort, supplied the donors. Note on this clone: Antigen specificity is unknown.

Sequencing was done on a sample of PBMCs. V and J are TRBV13 and TRBJ2-3; D is perhaps TRBD2 (5 bases). This TCR derives from a woman aged 25 to 39 in good health and CMV-seronegative. CDR3 coding DNA: TGTGCCAGCAGCTTTGGCGGGAGCACAGATACGCAGTATTTT. Its translation: CASSFGGSTDTQYF.